This note documents a single TCR beta chain sequence. V gave up 5 bases and J gave up 11 bases, with 10 bases separating them. Germline V gene sequence: CDR1 MNHEY, CDR2 SVGEGT. The CDR3 is made up of 12 amino acids. The data derive from a study of blood T cell repertoires in COVID-19. Study at large: The United States, Italy and Spain were the sources of the acute and convalescent COVID-19 samples. The cDNA or gDNA used as material had been derived from T cells, B-cell-depleted T cells, or PBMCs.

Authors' methods: Using reference gene primer amplification, nucleated cell counts were estimated. The protocol was immunoSEQ multiplex PCR, while the TCRdb copy is restricted to in-frame clones and leaves out a portion. That table gives V, J and clone size, and the DNA gave D and trimming. This sample yields 14,000 or so clones, of which 75% to 90% are seen a single time; around 15% belongs to the top ten. The sample comprised peripheral blood. The origin of this receptor is a man over 45 with active COVID-19. This chain links TRBV6-2 or TRBV6-3 with TRBJ1-6, with no clear D. CDR3 loop: CASSPGRAPLHF. The CDR3 region has the DNA TGTGCCAGCAGTCCCGGTCGGGCACCCCTCCACTTT.